The 15 T cell receptor beta chains in this list originate from one sample, sequenced in a study of vaccination effects on CD4 cells after COVID-19. No antigens are known for them. The method was immunoSEQ multiplex PCR; TCRdb's version includes in-frame clones alone and lacks a portion of them. Of about 22,000 clones in the sample, 60% to 75% were seen once. After expansion with viral peptide pools in the ViraFEST assay, antigen-specific CD4+ T cells were sequenced. Upon completion of around eleven days in culture, CD4+ T cells were isolated. Two-dose BNT162b2 or mRNA-1273 vaccination was given to participants. Here the sequenced sample was CD4+ T cells from PBMCs cultured with HCoV-NL63 spike peptides, taken after COVID-19 vaccination. These receptor sequences come from a human donor who received a COVID-19 vaccine.

The chain employs TRBV2 and TRBJ2-1; TRBD2 agrees at 8 bases. This CDR3 is 16 amino acids long. V shed 6 bases, J shed 0 bases, and the junction held 7 bases outside the gene matches. CDR1 and CDR2 from the germline V gene are SNHLY and FYNNEI. The CDR3 loop is CASRRLAGDSYNEQFF. For the CDR3, the DNA is TGTGCCAGCAGGAGGCTAGCGGGCGACTCCTACAATGAGCAGTTCTTC.

CDR3 sequence (DNA): TGCAGCGTCAACCTACAGGGGGCCTCTAACTATGGCTACACCTTC. It translates to CSVNLQGASNYGYTF. The V gene is TRBV29-1, the J gene TRBJ1-2, with 9 bases identical to TRBD1. This CDR3 is 15 amino acids long. The germline gives CDR1 SQVTM, CDR2 ANQGSEA. The J segment lost 0 bases and the V segment lost 6 bases, leaving 8 bases of the junction unmatched.

The chain links TRBV19 to TRBJ1-5; D not resolved. CDR1 LNHDA and CDR2 SQIVND come from the germline V gene (reference sequence). The length of the CDR3 is 14 residues. Trimming shortened V by 6 bases and J by 4 bases, and 13 bases separated the two germline ends. CDR3: CASRGPIANQPQHF. The CDR3 DNA follows: TGTGCCAGTAGGGGCCCGATTGCTAATCAGCCCCAGCATTTT.

The chain is built from TRBV5-6 and TRBJ2-1; 8 nucleotides agree with TRBD1. Trimming cost V 4 bases and J 5 bases; bases outside gene matches: 5. The CDR3 covers 14 residues. In germline, CDR1 is SGHDT, CDR2 YYEEEE. This chain's CDR3 is CASSAGTGNNEQFF. The CDR3 region has the DNA TGTGCCAGCAGCGCCGGGACAGGTAACAATGAGCAGTTCTTC.

This clone was seen a handful of times. The V and J genes are TRBV2 and TRBJ1-1; D is uncertain. Trimming stripped 3 bases from V and 6 bases from J, with 11 bases between. This CDR3 contains 13 residues. Germline CDR1 and CDR2: SNHLY and FYNNEI. The CDR3 loop is CASSEALSAEAFF. In DNA form, the CDR3 reads TGTGCCAGCAGTGAGGCCCTTAGCGCTGAAGCTTTCTTT.

The chain is built from TRBV10-3 and TRBJ2-7, with D maybe TRBD1 (6 bases). CDR3 length equals 14 residues. CDR1 and CDR2 from the germline V gene are ENHRY and SYGVKD. V shed 3 bases and J shed 2 bases, with 11 bases lying between them. The CDR3 protein is CAISDSGTPYEQYF. The CDR3 DNA is TGTGCCATCAGTGACTCCGGGACACCCTACGAGCAGTACTTC.

The chain employs TRBV7-8 and TRBJ2-5, with 11 bases lining up with TRBD2. The CDR3 length is 16 residues. V trimming: 1 base; J trimming: 5 bases; junction bases outside the gene matches: 6. The germline gives CDR1 SGHVS, CDR2 FQNEAQ. CDR3 nucleotides: TGTGCCAGCAGCTTAGTGATTCTAGCGGGAGGTGAGACCCAGTACTTC. Its translation is CASSLVILAGGETQYF.

The chain is built from TRBV20-1 and TRBJ2-1; 7 bases line up with TRBD1. This CDR3 has 14 residues. The ends lost 3 bases at V and 8 bases at J; junction bases unmatched: 10. Germline V gene sequence: CDR1 DFQATT, CDR2 SNEGSKA (reference sequence). The CDR3 loop reads CSASSGTVRDEQFF. Written as DNA, the CDR3 is TGCAGTGCTAGTTCCGGGACAGTTAGGGATGAGCAGTTCTTC.

This clone has only a few counts. The J gene is TRBJ2-2, the V gene TRBV9; D is unclear. The germline gives CDR1 SGDLS, CDR2 YYNGEE. This CDR3 has 13 residues. V was clipped by 3 bases and J by 6 bases, with 9 bases between them. CDR3 in DNA: TGTGCCAGCAGCGGCCGATGGGCCGGGGAGCTGTTTTTT. This encodes CASSGRWAGELFF. Full variable domain (outside the CDR3, taken from reference TRBV9 and TRBJ2-2): DSGVTQTPKHLITATGQRVTLRCSPRSGDLSVYWYQQSLDQGLQFLIQYYNGEERAKGNILERFSAQQFPDLHSELNLSSLELGDSALYFCASSGRWAGELFFGEGSRLTVL.

This chain connects TRBV4-1 to TRBJ2-1; the D call may be TRBD1 or TRBD2 (5 bases each). Deletions cut 3 bases from V and 6 bases from J, with 12 bases between. The CDR3 is made up of 14 amino acids. Per germline, CDR1 MGHRA and CDR2 YSYEKL. CDR3 region: CASSHPGASNEQFF. Here the CDR3 DNA reads TGCGCCAGCAGCCACCCCGGGGCCAGCAATGAGCAGTTCTTC.

The V and J genes are TRBV9 and TRBJ2-2, with 11 bases identical to TRBD2. The CDR3 totals 15 residues. Germline CDR1 reads SGDLS; CDR2 reads YYNGEE. With V trimmed by 0 bases and J by 7 bases, 2 bases remained unmatched. The CDR3 reads CASSVVTSGNGELFF. DNA for the CDR3: TGTGCCAGCAGCGTAGTGACTAGCGGGAACGGGGAGCTGTTTTTT.

In nucleotides, the CDR3 is TGTGCCAGTAGTATATCACTAGCGGGGGGGGATACGCAGTATTTT. As protein: CASSISLAGGDTQYF. This rearrangement joins TRBV19 to TRBJ2-3; 13 nucleotides line up with TRBD2. Trimming removed 2 bases from V and 6 bases from J; junction bases left unmatched: 2. Germline V lookup: CDR1 LNHDA, CDR2 SQIVND (reference sequence). The CDR3 has 15 residues.

The J gene is TRBJ1-5, the V gene TRBV2; D gene uncertain. Trimming removed 1 base at V and 1 base at J, with 8 bases between. This CDR3 contains 15 residues. Germline V gene lookup returns CDR1 SNHLY and CDR2 FYNNEI. The DNA for the CDR3 is TGTGCCAGCAGTGAAGATAGAGGCAGCAATCAGCCCCAGCATTTT. This encodes CASSEDRGSNQPQHF.

The rearrangement links TRBV5-4 to TRBJ2-3; D tentatively fits TRBD1 or TRBD2 (6 bases each). CDR1 and CDR2 from the germline V gene are SGHNT and YYREEE (reference sequence). The germline V and J ends were trimmed by 0 bases and 1 base, with 24 bases remaining between them. This CDR3 region has 20 residues. The CDR3 is CASSLGRIGGSHSRTDTQYF. CDR3 nucleotide sequence: TGTGCCAGCAGCTTGGGAAGAATAGGGGGGTCCCACTCCCGCACAGATACGCAGTATTTT.

The chain recombines TRBV3-1 (or the pseudogene TRBV3-2) with TRBJ2-7, with D unclear. The germline V and J ends were trimmed by 0 bases and 6 bases, with 15 bases remaining between them. In germline, CDR1 is LGHDT, CDR2 YNNKEL (reference sequence). CDR3 length: 15 amino acids. For the CDR3, the DNA is TGTGCCAGCAGCCAAGAAAACAGCGTGGATGCCGAGCAGTACTTC. Protein: CASSQENSVDAEQYF.